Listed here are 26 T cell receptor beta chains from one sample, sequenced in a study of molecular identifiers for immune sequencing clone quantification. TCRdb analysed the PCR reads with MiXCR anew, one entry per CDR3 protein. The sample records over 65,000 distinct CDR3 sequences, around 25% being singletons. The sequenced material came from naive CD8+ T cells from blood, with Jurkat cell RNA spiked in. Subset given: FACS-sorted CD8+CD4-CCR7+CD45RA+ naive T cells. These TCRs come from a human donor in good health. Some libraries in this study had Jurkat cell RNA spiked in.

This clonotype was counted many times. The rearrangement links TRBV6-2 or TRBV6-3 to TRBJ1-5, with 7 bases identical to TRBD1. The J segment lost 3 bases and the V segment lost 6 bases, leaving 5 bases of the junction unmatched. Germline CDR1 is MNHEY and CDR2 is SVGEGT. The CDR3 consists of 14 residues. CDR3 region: CASRTGSFNQPQHF. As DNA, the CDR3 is TGTGCCAGCAGGACAGGGTCGTTCAATCAGCCCCAGCATTTT.

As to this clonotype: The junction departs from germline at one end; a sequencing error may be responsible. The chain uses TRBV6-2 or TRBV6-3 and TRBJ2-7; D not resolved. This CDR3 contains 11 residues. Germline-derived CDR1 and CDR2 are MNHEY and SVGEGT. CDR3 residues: CASSYSYEPYF. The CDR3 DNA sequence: TGTGCCAGCAGTTACTCATACGAGCCGTACTTC.

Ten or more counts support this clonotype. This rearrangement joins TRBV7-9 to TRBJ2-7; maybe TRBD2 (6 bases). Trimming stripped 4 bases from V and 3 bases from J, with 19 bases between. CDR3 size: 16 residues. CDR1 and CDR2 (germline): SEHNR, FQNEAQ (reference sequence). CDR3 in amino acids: CASSSALGTGDYEQYF. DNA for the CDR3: TGTGCCAGCAGCTCGGCCCTTGGGACGGGGGACTACGAGCAGTACTTC.

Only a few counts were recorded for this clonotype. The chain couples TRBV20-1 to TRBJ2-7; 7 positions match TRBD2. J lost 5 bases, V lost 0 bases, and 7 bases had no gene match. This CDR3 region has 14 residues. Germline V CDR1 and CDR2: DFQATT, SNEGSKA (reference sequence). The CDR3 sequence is CSAREPSGKHEQYF. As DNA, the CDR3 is TGCAGTGCTAGAGAGCCTAGCGGTAAACACGAGCAGTACTTC.

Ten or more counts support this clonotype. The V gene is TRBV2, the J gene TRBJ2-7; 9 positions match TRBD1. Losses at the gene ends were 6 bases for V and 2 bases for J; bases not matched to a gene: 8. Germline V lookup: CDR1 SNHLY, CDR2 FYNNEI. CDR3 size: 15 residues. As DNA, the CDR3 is TGTGCCAGCAGCAAGGGGACAGGGATAACCTACGAGCAGTACTTC. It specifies CASSKGTGITYEQYF.

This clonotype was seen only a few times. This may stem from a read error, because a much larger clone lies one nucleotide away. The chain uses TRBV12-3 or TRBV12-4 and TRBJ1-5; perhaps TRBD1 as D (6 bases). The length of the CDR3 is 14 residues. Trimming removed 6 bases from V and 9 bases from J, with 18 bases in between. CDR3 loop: CASRKGEGDRPQHF. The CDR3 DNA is TGTGCCAGCAGAAAGGGGGAAGGGGATCGGCCCCAGCATTTT.

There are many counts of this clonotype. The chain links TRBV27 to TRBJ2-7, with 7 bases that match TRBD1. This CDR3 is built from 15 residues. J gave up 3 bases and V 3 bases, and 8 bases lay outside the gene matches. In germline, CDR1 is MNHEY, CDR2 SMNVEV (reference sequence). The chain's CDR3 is CASSFRGGAGYEQYF. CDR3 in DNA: TGTGCCAGCAGTTTCCGAGGGGGCGCAGGCTACGAGCAGTACTTC.

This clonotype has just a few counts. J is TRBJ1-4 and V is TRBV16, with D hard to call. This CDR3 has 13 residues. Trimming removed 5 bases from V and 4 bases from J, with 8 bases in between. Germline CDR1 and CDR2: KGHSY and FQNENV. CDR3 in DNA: TGTGCCAGCAGCTCTGGATTTAATGAAAAACTGTTTTTT. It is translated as CASSSGFNEKLFF. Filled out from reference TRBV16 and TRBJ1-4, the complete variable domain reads GEEVAQTPKHLVRGEGQKAKLYCAPIKGHSYVFWYQQVLKNEFKFLISFQNENVFDETGMPKERFSAKCLPNSPCSLEIQATKLEDSAVYFCASSSGFNEKLFFGSGTQLSVL.

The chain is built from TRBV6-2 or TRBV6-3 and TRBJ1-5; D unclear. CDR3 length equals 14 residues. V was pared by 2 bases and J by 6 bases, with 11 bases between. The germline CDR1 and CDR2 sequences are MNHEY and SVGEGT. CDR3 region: CASSYTGIGQPQHF. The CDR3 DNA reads TGTGCCAGCAGTTACACGGGGATCGGTCAGCCCCAGCATTTT.

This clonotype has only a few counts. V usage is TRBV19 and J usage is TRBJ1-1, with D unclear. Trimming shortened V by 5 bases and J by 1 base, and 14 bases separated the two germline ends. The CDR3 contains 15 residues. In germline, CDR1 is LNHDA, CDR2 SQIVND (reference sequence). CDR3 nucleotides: TGTGCCAGTAGTGCCCTCACGATAGGGAACACTGAAGCTTTCTTT. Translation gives CASSALTIGNTEAFF. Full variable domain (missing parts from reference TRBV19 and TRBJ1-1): DGGITQSPKYLFRKEGQNVTLSCEQNLNHDAMYWYRQDPGQGLRLIYYSQIVNDFQKGDIAEGYSVSREKKESFPLTVTSAQKNPTAFYLCASSALTIGNTEAFFGQGTRLTVV.

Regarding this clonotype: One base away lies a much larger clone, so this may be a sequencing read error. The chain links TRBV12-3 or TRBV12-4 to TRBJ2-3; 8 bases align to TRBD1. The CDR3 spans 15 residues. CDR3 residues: CASSFEDRATDTLYF. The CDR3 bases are TGTGCCAGCAGTTTCGAGGACAGGGCCACAGATACGCTGTATTTT.

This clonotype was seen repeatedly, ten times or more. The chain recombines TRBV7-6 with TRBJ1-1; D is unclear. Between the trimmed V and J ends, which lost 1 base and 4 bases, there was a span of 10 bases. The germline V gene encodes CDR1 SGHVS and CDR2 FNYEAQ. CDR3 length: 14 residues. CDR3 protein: CASSLDRTSTEAFF. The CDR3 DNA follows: TGTGCCAGCAGCTTAGATCGTACCTCCACTGAAGCTTTCTTT.

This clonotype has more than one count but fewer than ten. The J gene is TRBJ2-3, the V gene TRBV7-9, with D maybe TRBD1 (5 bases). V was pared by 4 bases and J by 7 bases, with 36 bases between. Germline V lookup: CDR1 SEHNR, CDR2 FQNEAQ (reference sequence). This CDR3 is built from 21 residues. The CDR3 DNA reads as TGTGCCAGCAGCTATACGTCGTACGTAGACACTCAGGGTAGGAGTTTGCATACGCAGTATTTT. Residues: CASSYTSYVDTQGRSLHTQYF.

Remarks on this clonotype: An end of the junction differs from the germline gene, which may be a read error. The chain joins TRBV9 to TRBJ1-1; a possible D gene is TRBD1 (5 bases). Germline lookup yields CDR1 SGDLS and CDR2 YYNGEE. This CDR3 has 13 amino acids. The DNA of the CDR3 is TGCGCCAGCAGCGTGGGGGTGAGCACTGAAGCTTTCTTT. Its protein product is CASSVGVSTEAFF.

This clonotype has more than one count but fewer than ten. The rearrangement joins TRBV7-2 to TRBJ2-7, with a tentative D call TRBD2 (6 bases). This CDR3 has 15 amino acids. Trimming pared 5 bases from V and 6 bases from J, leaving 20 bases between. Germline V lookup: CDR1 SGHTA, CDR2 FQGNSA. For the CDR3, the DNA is TGTGCCAGCAGCGCGACTGGAGGGAACCTCGGCGAGCAGTACTTC. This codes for CASSATGGNLGEQYF.

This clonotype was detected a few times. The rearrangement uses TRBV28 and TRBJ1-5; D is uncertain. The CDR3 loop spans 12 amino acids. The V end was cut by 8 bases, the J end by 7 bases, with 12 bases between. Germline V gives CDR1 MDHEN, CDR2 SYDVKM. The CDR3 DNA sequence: TGTGCCAGCCGTACCCGGGGACAGCCCCAGCATTTT. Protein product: CASRTRGQPQHF.

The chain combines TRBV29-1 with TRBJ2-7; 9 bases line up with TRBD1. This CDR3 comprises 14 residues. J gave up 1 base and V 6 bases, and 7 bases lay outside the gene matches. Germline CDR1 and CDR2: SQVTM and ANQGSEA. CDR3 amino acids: CSVEDRGHSYEQYF. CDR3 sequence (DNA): TGCAGCGTCGAGGACAGGGGACATTCCTACGAGCAGTACTTC.

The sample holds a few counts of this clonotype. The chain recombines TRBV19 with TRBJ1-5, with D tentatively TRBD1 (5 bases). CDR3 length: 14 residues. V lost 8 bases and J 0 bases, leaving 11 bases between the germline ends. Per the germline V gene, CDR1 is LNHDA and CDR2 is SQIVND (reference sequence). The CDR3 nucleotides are TGTGCCAGTGGGGGGACCAATAGCAATCAGCCCCAGCATTTT. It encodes CASGGTNSNQPQHF.

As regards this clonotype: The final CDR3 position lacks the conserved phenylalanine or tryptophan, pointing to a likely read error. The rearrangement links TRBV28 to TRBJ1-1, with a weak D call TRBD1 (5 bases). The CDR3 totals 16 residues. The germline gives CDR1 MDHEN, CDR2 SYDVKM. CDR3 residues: CASSSRRVRENTDAFL. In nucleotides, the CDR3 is TGTGCCAGCAGTTCTCGCAGGGTACGCGAAAACACTGATGCTTTCCTT.

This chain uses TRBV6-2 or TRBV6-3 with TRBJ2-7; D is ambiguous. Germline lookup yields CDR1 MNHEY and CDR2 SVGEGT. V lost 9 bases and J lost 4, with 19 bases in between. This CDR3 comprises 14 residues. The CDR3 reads CASKTDGWSYEQYF. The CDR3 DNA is TGTGCCAGTAAAACCGACGGATGGTCTTACGAGCAGTACTTC.

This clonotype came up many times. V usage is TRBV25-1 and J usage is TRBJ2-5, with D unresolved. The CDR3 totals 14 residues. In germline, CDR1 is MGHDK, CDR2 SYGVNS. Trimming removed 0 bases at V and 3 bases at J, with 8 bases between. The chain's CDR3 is CASSEYRPEETQYF. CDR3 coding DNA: TGTGCCAGCAGTGAATATCGTCCAGAAGAGACCCAGTACTTC. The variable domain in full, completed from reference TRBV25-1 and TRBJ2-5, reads EADIYQTPRYLVIGTGKKITLECSQTMGHDKMYWYQQDPGMELHLIHYSYGVNSTEKGDLSSESTVSRIRTEHFPLTLESARPSHTSQYLCASSEYRPEETQYFGPGTRLLVL.

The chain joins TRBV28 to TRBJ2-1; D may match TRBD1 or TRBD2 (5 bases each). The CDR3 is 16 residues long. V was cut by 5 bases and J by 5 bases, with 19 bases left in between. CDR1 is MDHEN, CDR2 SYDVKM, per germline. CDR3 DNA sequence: TGTGCCAGCAGTGAAACCGGGACCGCACCCCACAATGAGCAGTTCTTC. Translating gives CASSETGTAPHNEQFF.

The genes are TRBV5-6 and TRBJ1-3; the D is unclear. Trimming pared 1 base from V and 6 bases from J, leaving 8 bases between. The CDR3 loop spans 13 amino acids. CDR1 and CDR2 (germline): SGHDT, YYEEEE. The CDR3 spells CASSLWVENTIYF. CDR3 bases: TGTGCCAGCAGCTTGTGGGTCGAAAACACCATATATTTT. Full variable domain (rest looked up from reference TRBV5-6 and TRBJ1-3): DAGVTQSPTHLIKTRGQQVTLRCSPKSGHDTVSWYQQALGQGPQFIFQYYEEEERQRGNFPDRFSGHQFPNYSSELNVNALLLGDSALYLCASSLWVENTIYFGEGSWLTVV.

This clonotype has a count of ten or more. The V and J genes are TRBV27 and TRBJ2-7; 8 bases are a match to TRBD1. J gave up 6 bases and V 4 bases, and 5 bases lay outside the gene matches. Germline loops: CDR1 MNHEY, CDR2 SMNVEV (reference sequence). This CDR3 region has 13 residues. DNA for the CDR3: TGTGCCAGCAGTTGGGGGACAGGTTCCGAGCAGTACTTC. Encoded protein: CASSWGTGSEQYF.

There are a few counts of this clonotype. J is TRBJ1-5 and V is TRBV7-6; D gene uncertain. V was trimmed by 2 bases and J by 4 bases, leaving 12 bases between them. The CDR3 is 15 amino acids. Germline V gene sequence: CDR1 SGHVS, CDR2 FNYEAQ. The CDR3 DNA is TGTGCCAGCAGCTTAAGGTCGGGAAGGAATCAGCCCCAGCATTTT. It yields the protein CASSLRSGRNQPQHF.

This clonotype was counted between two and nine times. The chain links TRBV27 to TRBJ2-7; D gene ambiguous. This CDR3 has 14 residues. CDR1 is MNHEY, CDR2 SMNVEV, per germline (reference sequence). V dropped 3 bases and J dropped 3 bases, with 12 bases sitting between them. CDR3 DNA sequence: TGTGCCAGCAGTTTCCGGCAGACGATCTACGAGCAGTACTTC. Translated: CASSFRQTIYEQYF.